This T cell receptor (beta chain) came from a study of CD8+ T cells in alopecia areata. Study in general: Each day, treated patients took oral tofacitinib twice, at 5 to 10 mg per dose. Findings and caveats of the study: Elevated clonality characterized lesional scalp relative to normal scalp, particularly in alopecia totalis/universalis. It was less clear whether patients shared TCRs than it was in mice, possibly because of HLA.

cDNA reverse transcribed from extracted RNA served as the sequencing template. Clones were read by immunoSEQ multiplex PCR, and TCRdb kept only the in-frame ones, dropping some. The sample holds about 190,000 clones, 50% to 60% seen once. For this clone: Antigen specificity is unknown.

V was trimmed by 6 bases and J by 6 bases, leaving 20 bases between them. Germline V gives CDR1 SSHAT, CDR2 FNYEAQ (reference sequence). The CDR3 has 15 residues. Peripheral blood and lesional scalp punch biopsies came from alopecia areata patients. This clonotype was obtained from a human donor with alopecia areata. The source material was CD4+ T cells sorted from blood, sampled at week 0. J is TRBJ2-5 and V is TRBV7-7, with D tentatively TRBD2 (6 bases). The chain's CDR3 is CASSSRQEGSQTQYF. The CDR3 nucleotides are TGTGCCAGCAGTTCTAGGCAGGAGGGGTCGCAGACCCAGTACTTC.